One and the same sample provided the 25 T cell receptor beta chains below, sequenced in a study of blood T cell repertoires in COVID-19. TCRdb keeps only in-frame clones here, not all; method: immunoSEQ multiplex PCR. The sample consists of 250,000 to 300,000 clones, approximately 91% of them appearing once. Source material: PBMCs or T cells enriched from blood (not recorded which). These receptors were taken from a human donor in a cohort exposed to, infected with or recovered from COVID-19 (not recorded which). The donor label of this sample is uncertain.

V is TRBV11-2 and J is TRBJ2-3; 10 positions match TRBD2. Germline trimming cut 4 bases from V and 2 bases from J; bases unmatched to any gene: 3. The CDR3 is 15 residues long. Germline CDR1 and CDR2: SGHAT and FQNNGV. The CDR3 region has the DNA TGTGCCAGCAGCTCGACTAGCGGGTACACAGATACGCAGTATTTT. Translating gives CASSSTSGYTDTQYF.

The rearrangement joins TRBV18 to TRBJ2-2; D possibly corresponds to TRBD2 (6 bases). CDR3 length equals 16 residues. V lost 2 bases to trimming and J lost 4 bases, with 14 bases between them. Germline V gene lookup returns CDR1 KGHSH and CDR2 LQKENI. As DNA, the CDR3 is TGTGCCAGCTCACCAAGTCTAGCGAGGTCCACCGGGGAGCTGTTTTTT. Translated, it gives CASSPSLARSTGELFF.

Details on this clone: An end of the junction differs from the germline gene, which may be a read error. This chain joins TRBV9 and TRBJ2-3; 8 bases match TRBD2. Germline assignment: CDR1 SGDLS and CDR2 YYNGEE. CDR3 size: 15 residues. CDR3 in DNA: TGTGCCCGCAGCCACGCCGGGGGGGGCCCAGATACGCAGTATTTT. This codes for CARSHAGGGPDTQYF.

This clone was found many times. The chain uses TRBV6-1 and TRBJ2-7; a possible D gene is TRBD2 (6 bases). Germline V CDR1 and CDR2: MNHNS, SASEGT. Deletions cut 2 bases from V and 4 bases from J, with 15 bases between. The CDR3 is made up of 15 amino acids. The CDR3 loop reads CASSELGGRGYEQYF. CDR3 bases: TGTGCCAGCAGTGAATTGGGGGGAAGGGGTTACGAGCAGTACTTC.

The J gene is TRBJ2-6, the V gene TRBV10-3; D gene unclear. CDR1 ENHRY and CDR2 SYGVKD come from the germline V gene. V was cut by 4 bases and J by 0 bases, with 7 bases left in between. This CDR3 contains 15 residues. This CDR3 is CAISGYPSGANVLTF. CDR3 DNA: TGTGCCATCAGTGGCTACCCCTCTGGGGCCAACGTCCTGACTTTC.

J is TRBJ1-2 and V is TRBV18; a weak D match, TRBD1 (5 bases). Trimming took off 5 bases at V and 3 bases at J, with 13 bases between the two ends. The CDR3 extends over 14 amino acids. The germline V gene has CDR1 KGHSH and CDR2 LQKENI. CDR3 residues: CASSEGPGDYGYTF. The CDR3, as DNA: TGTGCCAGCTCAGAGGGCCCGGGGGACTATGGCTACACCTTC.

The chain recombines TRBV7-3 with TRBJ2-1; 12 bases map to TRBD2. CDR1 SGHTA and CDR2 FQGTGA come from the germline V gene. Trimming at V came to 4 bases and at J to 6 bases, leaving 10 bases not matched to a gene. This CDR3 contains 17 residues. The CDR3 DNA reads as TGTGCCAGCAGCTCCTCGGCTAGCGGGGGGGCACGCAATGAGCAGTTCTTC. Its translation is CASSSSASGGARNEQFF. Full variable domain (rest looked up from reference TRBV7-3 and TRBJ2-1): GAGVSQTPSNKVTEKGKYVELRCDPISGHTALYWYRQSLGQGPEFLIYFQGTGAADDSGLPNDRFFAVRPEGSVSTLKIQRTERGDSAVYLCASSSSASGGARNEQFFGPGTRLTVL.

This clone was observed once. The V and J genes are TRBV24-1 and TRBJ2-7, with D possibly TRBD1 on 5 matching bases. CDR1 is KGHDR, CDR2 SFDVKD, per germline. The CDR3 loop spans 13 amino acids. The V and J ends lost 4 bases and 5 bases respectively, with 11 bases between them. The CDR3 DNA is TGTGCCACCAGTGACCCCGCCAGGGACGAGCAGTACTTC. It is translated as CATSDPARDEQYF.

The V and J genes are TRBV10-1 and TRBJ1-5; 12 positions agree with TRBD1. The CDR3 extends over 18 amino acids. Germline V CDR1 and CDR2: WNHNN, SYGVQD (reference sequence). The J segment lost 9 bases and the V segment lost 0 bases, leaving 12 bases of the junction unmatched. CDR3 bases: TGCGCCAGCAGTGAGTCTAGACACCGGGACAGGGGGCTTGGGCCCCAGCATTTT. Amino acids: CASSESRHRDRGLGPQHF.

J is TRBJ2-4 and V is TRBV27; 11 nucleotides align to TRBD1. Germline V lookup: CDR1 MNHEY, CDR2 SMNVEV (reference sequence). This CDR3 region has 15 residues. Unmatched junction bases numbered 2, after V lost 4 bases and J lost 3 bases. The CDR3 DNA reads TGTGCCAGCAGTTCCGGGACAGGGGGCAAAAACATTCAGTACTTC. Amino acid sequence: CASSSGTGGKNIQYF.

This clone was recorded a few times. The CDR3 loop reads CASRYEGAYYGYTF. In DNA form, the CDR3 reads TGCGCCAGCAGATATGAAGGAGCCTACTATGGCTACACCTTC. The chain has TRBV5-1 and TRBJ1-2, with D hard to call. V gave up 5 bases and J gave up 3 bases, with 14 bases separating them. Germline CDR1 and CDR2: SGHRS and YFSETQ. The CDR3 is made up of 14 amino acids.

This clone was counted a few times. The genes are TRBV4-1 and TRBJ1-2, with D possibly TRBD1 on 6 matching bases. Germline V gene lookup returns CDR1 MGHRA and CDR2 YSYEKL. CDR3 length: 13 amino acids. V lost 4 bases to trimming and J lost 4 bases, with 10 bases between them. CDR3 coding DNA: TGCGCCAGCAGCCTTGGACAGAGCTATGGCTACACCTTC. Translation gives CASSLGQSYGYTF.

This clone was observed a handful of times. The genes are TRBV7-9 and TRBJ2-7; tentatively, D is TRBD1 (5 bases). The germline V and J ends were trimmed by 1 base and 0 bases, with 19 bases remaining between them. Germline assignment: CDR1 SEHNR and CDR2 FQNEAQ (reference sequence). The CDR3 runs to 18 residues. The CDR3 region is CASSLVQGLHMGSYEQYF. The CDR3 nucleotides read TGTGCCAGCAGCTTAGTCCAGGGATTACATATGGGCTCCTACGAGCAGTACTTC.

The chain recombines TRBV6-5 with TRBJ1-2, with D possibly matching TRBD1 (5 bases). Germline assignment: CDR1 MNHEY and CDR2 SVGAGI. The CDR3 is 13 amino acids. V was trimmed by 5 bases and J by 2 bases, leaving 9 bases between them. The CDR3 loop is CASSPRVNYGYTF. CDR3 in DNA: TGTGCCAGCAGTCCCAGGGTAAACTATGGCTACACCTTC.

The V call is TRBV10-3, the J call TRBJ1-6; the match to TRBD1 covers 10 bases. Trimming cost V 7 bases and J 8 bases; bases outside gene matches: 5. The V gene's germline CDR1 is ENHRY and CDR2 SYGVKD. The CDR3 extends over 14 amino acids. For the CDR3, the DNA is TGTGCCATCAATCCAGGGACAGGGGATTCACCCCTCCACTTT. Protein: CAINPGTGDSPLHF.

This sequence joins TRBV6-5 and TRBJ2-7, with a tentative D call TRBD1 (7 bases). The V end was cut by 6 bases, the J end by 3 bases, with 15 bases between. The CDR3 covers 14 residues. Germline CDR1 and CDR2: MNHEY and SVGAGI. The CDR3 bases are TGTGCCAGCAGGGAGGGACAGAATCTCTACGAGCAGTACTTC. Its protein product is CASREGQNLYEQYF.

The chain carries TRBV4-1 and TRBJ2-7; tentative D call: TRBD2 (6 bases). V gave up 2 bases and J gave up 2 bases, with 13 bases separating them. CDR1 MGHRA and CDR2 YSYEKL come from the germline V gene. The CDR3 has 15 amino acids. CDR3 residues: CASSQRRAGAYEQYF. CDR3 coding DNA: TGCGCCAGCAGCCAACGGAGGGCAGGCGCCTACGAGCAGTACTTC.

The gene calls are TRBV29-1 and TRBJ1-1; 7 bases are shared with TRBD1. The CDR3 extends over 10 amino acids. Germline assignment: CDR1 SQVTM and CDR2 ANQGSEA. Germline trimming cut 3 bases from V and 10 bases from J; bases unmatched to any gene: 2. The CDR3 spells CSVEQGGAFF. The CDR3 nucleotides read TGCAGCGTTGAGCAGGGGGGAGCTTTCTTT.

CDR3 loop: CASSEVDRETQYF. DNA of the CDR3: TGTGCCAGCAGTGAAGTCGACAGGGAGACCCAGTACTTC. This chain connects TRBV6-1 to TRBJ2-5; D is possibly TRBD1 (6 bases). V was clipped by 1 base and J by 5 bases, with 8 bases between them. The germline CDR1 and CDR2 sequences are MNHNS and SASEGT. CDR3 length equals 13 residues.

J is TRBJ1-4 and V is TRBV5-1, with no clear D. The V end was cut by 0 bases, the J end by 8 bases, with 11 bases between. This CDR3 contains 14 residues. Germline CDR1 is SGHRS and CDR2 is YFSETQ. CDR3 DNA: TGCGCCAGCAGCTTGGGGAGGGTTGGCGAAAAACTGTTTTTT. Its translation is CASSLGRVGEKLFF.

The CDR3 nucleotides are TGTGCCAGCAGCCAAGATGGGACAGGGCATTCACCCCTCCACTTT. Its protein product is CASSQDGTGHSPLHF. This rearrangement joins TRBV3-1 (or the pseudogene TRBV3-2) to TRBJ1-6; the match to TRBD1 covers 9 bases. V trimming: 0 bases; J trimming: 8 bases; junction bases outside the gene matches: 2. This CDR3 comprises 15 residues. Per the germline V gene, CDR1 is LGHDT and CDR2 is YNNKEL (reference sequence).

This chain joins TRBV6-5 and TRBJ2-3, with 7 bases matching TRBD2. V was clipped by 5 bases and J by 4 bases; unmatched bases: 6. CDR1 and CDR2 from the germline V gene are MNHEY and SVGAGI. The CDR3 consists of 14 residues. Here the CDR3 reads CASSPGGGADTQYF. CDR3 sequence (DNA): TGTGCCAGCAGTCCCGGTGGGGGGGCAGATACGCAGTATTTT.

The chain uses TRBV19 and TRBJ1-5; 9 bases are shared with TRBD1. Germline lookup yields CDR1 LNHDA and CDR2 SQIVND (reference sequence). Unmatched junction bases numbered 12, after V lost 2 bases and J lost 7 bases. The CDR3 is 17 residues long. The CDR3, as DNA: TGTGCCAGTAGTATACCCCTCGGGACAGGGATGAGACAGCCCCAGCATTTT. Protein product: CASSIPLGTGMRQPQHF.

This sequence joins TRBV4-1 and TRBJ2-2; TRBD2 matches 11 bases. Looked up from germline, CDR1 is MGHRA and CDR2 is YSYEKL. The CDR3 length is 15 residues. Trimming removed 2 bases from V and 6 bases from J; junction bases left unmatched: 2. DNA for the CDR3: TGCGCCAGCAGCCAACTAGCGGGGGGAGCCGGGGAGCTGTTTTTT. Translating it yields CASSQLAGGAGELFF.

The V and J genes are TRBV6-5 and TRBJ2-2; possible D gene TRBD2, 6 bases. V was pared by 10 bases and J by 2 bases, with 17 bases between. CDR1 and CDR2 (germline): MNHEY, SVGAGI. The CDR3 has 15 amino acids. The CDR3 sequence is CATKEGNANTGELFF. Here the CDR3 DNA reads TGTGCCACCAAGGAGGGCAACGCAAACACCGGGGAGCTGTTTTTT.